The 14 T cell receptor beta chains below were found in one sample sequenced in a study of cytomegalovirus exposure and HLA in healthy donors. The protocol was immunoSEQ multiplex PCR, while the TCRdb copy is restricted to in-frame clones and leaves out a portion. Of about 160,000 clones listed, approximately 86% are singletons. The sequenced sample was PBMCs. The receptor set was obtained from a woman between 18 and 30 years old in good health and CMV-seronegative.

This clone appeared a single time. The CDR3 DNA follows: TGTGCCACCAGCAGAGATTTGGGACAGGAAGCTTTCTTT. This translates into CATSRDLGQEAFF. V usage is TRBV15 and J usage is TRBJ1-1; the match to TRBD1 covers 7 bases. CDR1 LNHNV and CDR2 YYDKDF come from the germline V gene (reference sequence). The CDR3 length is 13 residues. The V segment lost 0 bases and the J segment 8 bases; nucleotides outside the gene matches: 3.

The chain links TRBV18 to TRBJ1-2, with 7 bases matching TRBD1. Germline lookup yields CDR1 KGHSH and CDR2 LQKENI. Trimming cost V 3 bases and J 2 bases; bases outside gene matches: 6. This CDR3 is 15 amino acids long. Here the CDR3 reads CASSPLGGANYGYTF. Written as DNA, the CDR3 is TGTGCCAGCTCACCGCTAGGGGGCGCAAACTATGGCTACACCTTC. The full variable domain, in which reference TRBV18 and TRBJ1-2 provide the parts outside the CDR3, is NAGVMQNPRHLVRRRGQEARLRCSPMKGHSHVYWYRQLPEEGLKFMVYLQKENIIDESGMPKERFSAEFPKEGPSILRIQQVVRGDSAAYFCASSPLGGANYGYTFGSGTRLTVV.

CDR3 bases: TGTGCCAGTACGGGACAGCTTAATGAAAAACTGTTTTTT. Translated, it gives CASTGQLNEKLFF. The rearrangement uses TRBV19 and TRBJ1-4; 7 bases are a match to TRBD1. Germline V lookup: CDR1 LNHDA, CDR2 SQIVND (reference sequence). J was trimmed by 4 bases and V by 7 bases; bases with no gene match: 3. This CDR3 region has 13 residues.

J is TRBJ1-5 and V is TRBV5-6; D is perhaps TRBD1 (5 bases). V lost 2 bases, J lost 4 bases, and 13 bases lay in between. CDR1 is SGHDT and CDR2 is YYEEEE in the germline V gene. This CDR3 region has 15 residues. CDR3 sequence: CASSFGRSGNQPQHF. CDR3 bases: TGTGCCAGCAGCTTCGGCCGGTCAGGGAATCAGCCCCAGCATTTT.

The table lists this clone with a count of one. V gene TRBV27 combines with J gene TRBJ2-1, with 7 nucleotides matching TRBD2. Germline V gene sequence: CDR1 MNHEY, CDR2 SMNVEV (reference sequence). The J segment lost 6 bases and the V segment lost 8 bases, leaving 4 bases of the junction unmatched. The CDR3 loop spans 12 amino acids. CDR3 nucleotide sequence: TGTGCCAGCGGGGACTACCTCAATGAGCAGTTCTTC. Translation: CASGDYLNEQFF.

V gene TRBV4-2 combines with J gene TRBJ1-2; the D is unclear. CDR3 length: 11 residues. Trimming left V 6 bases short and J 2 bases short, with 4 bases between. Germline loops: CDR1 LGHNA, CDR2 YNFKEQ. The CDR3 spells CASRLNYGYTF. CDR3 coding DNA: TGTGCCAGCAGACTAAACTATGGCTACACCTTC.

This clone came up a few times. V and J are TRBV2 and TRBJ2-7; weak D call: TRBD2 (5 bases). From germline, CDR1 is SNHLY and CDR2 FYNNEI. The CDR3 is 13 residues long. The V end was cut by 1 base, the J end by 6 bases, with 10 bases between. The CDR3: CASSEESGGEQYF. In nucleotides, the CDR3 is TGTGCCAGCAGTGAAGAATCTGGAGGCGAGCAGTACTTC.

The chain recombines TRBV28 with TRBJ2-7; TRBD1 aligns across 8 bases. Germline loops: CDR1 MDHEN, CDR2 SYDVKM. This CDR3 contains 13 residues. The trim removed 8 bases at V and 3 bases at J, leaving 6 bases unmatched. The CDR3 here is CASYETGDYEQYF. The DNA for the CDR3 is TGTGCCAGCTATGAGACAGGGGACTACGAGCAGTACTTC.

This clone appeared once. This chain links TRBV7-9 with TRBJ2-7; the match to TRBD1 covers 7 bases. CDR3 length: 13 amino acids. V was pared by 7 bases and J by 0 bases, with 3 bases of the junction left unmatched. Germline CDR1 SEHNR, CDR2 FQNEAQ (reference sequence). The DNA for the CDR3 is TGTGCCAGCAACCGGGACAGCTCCTACGAGCAGTACTTC. This encodes CASNRDSSYEQYF.

This sequence joins TRBV6-1 and TRBJ2-7; D is undetermined. The V end was cut by 5 bases, the J end by 2 bases, with 4 bases between. The CDR3 has 11 residues. Germline V gene lookup returns CDR1 MNHNS and CDR2 SASEGT. CDR3 protein: CASSSAYEQYF. The DNA of the CDR3 is TGTGCCAGCAGTTCAGCCTACGAGCAGTACTTC.

The chain joins TRBV21-1 to TRBJ1-5; the DNA was not compared with TRBD1, the D call given in the table. TRBV21-1 corresponds to a pseudogene. This CDR3 contains 19 residues. CDR3 sequence (DNA): TGTGCCACTACGACCCACGACGGGCAGGGGGCGTATAGCAATCAGCCCCAGCATTTT. As protein: CATTTHDGQGAYSNQPQHF.

This sequence joins TRBV27 and TRBJ1-2; 9 positions match TRBD1. The ends lost 3 bases at V and 6 bases at J; junction bases unmatched: 2. This CDR3 has 13 residues. Germline-derived CDR1 and CDR2 are MNHEY and SMNVEV (reference sequence). The chain's CDR3 is CASSFGQGNGYTF. In DNA, the CDR3 is TGTGCCAGCAGTTTTGGACAGGGGAATGGCTACACCTTC.

This clone was counted only a few times. V usage is TRBV19 and J usage is TRBJ1-2, with D maybe TRBD1 (6 bases). CDR1 is LNHDA, CDR2 SQIVND, per germline (reference sequence). Trimming cost V 7 bases and J 5 bases, with 20 bases left between them. This CDR3 has 15 amino acids. CDR3 protein: CASTSAGEGIYGYTF. CDR3 DNA: TGTGCCAGTACCTCGGCAGGGGAAGGGATATATGGCTACACCTTC. Using reference TRBV19 and TRBJ1-2 for the parts outside the CDR3, the full variable domain is DGGITQSPKYLFRKEGQNVTLSCEQNLNHDAMYWYRQDPGQGLRLIYYSQIVNDFQKGDIAEGYSVSREKKESFPLTVTSAQKNPTAFYLCASTSAGEGIYGYTFGSGTRLTVV.

CDR3: CASSRQGNYGYTF. CDR3 in DNA: TGTGCCAGCAGCCGACAGGGGAACTATGGCTACACCTTC. The chain employs TRBV7-9 and TRBJ1-2; 8 nucleotides line up with TRBD1. The CDR3 extends over 13 amino acids. The junction had 1 base not matched to a gene; V was cut back by 5 bases and J by 2 bases. CDR1 is SEHNR and CDR2 is FQNEAQ in the germline V gene (reference sequence).